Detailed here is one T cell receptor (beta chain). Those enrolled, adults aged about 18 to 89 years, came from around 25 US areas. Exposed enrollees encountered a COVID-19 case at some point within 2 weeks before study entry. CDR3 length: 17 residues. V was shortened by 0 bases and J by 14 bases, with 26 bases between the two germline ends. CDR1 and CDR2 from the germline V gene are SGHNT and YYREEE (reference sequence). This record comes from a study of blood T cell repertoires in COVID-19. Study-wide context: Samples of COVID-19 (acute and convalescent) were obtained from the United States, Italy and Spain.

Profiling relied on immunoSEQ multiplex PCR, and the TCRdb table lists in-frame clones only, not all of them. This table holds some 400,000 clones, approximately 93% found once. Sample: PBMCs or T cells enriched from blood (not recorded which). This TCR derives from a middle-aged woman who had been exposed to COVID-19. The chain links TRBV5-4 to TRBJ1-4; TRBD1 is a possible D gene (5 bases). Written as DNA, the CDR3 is TGTGCCAGCAGCTTGGCCGTAGGGGCGGTTGGTACTGAAGAGCTGTTTTTT. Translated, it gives CASSLAVGAVGTEELFF. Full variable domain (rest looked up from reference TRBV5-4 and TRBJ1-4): ETGVTQSPTHLIKTRGQQVTLRCSSQSGHNTVSWYQQALGQGPQFIFQYYREEENGRGNFPPRFSGLQFPNYSSELNVNALELDDSALYLCASSLAVGAVGTEELFFGSGTQLSVL.